The next 2 T cell receptor beta chains were all read from a single sample in a study of memory B cells and T cells in multiple sclerosis. This table comes from immunoSEQ multiplex PCR, and its TCRdb copy is limited to in-frame clones, with some not included. In the table there are some 49,000 clones, roughly 87% of which are singletons. Stimulus-free culture yielded autoproliferating CFSE-dim and non-proliferating CFSE-high T cells, each sequenced separately. Replicate wells were pooled after more than 6 days of stimulus-free culture of around 54 million CFSE-labeled PBMCs. Antigen specificity for these receptors is unknown. The sample consisted of PBMCs from blood kept in culture. All receptors derive from a human donor with multiple sclerosis.

The chain is built from TRBV7-9 and TRBJ2-6; D is possibly TRBD1 (6 bases). V was trimmed by 5 bases and J by 1 base, leaving 9 bases between them. The CDR3 sequence is 15 residues long. Germline CDR1 reads SEHNR; CDR2 reads FQNEAQ (reference sequence). The CDR3 loop reads CASSLGQSGANVLTF. The CDR3 DNA sequence: TGTGCCAGCAGCCTCGGACAGTCTGGGGCCAACGTCCTGACTTTC.

The chain couples TRBV5-1 to TRBJ1-1; D is perhaps TRBD1 (6 bases). The CDR3 loop spans 14 amino acids. CDR1 SGHRS and CDR2 YFSETQ come from the germline V gene. Trimming shortened V by 5 bases and J by 0 bases, and 11 bases separated the two germline ends. The DNA for the CDR3 is TGCGCCAGCAGTCGCGACAGGATGAACACTGAAGCTTTCTTT. As protein: CASSRDRMNTEAFF.